The clone carrying this T cell receptor (beta chain) is medium-sized in the sample. V trimming: 3 bases; J trimming: 4 bases; junction bases outside the gene matches: 1. CDR1 and CDR2 (germline): SGHDT, YYEEEE. The CDR3 covers 14 residues. This sample is part of a study of graft-versus-host responses after intestinal transplantation. Findings and limits, study-wide: The authors found GvH clones in recipient marrow, some appearing first in ileum or blood.

Irradiated, violet-dye-labeled stimulators (around 200,000) were plated alongside around 200,000 CFSE-labeled responders. Cell sorting after the reaction yielded proliferating CFSE-low CD3+CD4+ and CD3+CD8+ responders. Some clones are missing from TCRdb's copy, which holds only in-frame ones; the method was immunoSEQ multiplex PCR. The profile covers 10,000 to 15,000 clones, with 30% appearing a single time and over 2% taken by the ten largest. Sample: alloreactive CD8+ T cells from a mixed lymphocyte reaction culture, taken before intestinal transplant. The subset: CFSE-low proliferating T cells sorted from approximately six-day pre-transplant mixed lymphocyte reaction (GvH or HvG direction). The origin of this receptor is a human patient who received an intestinal transplant. The chain links TRBV5-6 to TRBJ2-7; TRBD2 matches 13 bases. Here the CDR3 reads CASSWTSGSYEQYF. The CDR3 coding sequence is TGTGCCAGCAGCTGGACTAGCGGGAGTTACGAGCAGTACTTC.